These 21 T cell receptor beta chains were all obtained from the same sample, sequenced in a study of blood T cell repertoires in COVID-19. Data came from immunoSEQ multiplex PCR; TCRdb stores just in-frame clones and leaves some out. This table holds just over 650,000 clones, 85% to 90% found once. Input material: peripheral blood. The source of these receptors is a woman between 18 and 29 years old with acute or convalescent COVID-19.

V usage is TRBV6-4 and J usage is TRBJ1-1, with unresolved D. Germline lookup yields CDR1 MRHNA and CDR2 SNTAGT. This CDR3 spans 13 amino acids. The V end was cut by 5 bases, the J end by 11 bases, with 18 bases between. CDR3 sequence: CASSPSAGVEAFF. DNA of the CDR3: TGTGCCAGCAGTCCATCGGCCGGGGTTGAGGCTTTCTTT.

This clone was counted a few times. CDR3 loop: CASSLYPGTYEQYF. CDR3 bases: TGTGCCAGCAGCTTATACCCGGGGACCTACGAGCAGTACTTC. The chain recombines TRBV11-2 with TRBJ2-7, with D possibly being TRBD2 (5 bases). Germline CDR1 and CDR2: SGHAT and FQNNGV. V gave up 2 bases and J gave up 2 bases, with 10 bases separating them. This CDR3 spans 14 amino acids.

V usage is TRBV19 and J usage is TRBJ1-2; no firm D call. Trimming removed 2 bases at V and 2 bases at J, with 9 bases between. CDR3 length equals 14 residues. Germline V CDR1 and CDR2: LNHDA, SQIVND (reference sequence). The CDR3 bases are TGTGCCAGTAGTATATCCCAGAACAACTATGGCTACACCTTC. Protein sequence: CASSISQNNYGYTF. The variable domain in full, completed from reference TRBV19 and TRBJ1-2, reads DGGITQSPKYLFRKEGQNVTLSCEQNLNHDAMYWYRQDPGQGLRLIYYSQIVNDFQKGDIAEGYSVSREKKESFPLTVTSAQKNPTAFYLCASSISQNNYGYTFGSGTRLTVV.

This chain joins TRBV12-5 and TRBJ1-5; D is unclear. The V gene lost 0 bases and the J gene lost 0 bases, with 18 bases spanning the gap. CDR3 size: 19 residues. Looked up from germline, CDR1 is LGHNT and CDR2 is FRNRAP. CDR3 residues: CASGLVTGHSSDSNQPQHF. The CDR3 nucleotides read TGTGCTAGTGGTTTGGTAACTGGGCACTCGTCAGATAGCAATCAGCCCCAGCATTTT.

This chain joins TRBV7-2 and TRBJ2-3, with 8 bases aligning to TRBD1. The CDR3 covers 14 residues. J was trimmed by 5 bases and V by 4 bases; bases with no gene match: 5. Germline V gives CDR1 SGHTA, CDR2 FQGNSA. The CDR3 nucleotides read TGTGCCAGCAGCTCAGGGGGCTCTAAAGATACGCAGTATTTT. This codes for CASSSGGSKDTQYF.

The CDR3 DNA is TGTGCCAGCAGCGCCGCCACAGTAAACACTGAAGCTTTCTTT. Its translation is CASSAATVNTEAFF. The chain has TRBV5-6 and TRBJ1-1; unclear D gene. Trimming removed 4 bases at V and 2 bases at J, with 12 bases between. The CDR3 runs to 14 residues. From germline, CDR1 is SGHDT and CDR2 YYEEEE.

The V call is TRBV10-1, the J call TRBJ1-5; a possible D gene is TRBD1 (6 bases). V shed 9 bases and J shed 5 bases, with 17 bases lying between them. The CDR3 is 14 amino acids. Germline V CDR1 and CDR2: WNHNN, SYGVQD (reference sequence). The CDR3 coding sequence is TGCGCCAGTCCCCTTACAGGGTTTGATCAGCCCCAGCATTTT. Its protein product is CASPLTGFDQPQHF.

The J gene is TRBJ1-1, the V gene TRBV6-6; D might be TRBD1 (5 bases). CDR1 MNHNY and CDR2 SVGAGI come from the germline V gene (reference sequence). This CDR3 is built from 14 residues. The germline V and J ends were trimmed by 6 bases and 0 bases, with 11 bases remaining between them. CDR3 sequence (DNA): TGTGCCAGCAGGCTCGACAGATTGAACACTGAAGCTTTCTTT. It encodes CASRLDRLNTEAFF.

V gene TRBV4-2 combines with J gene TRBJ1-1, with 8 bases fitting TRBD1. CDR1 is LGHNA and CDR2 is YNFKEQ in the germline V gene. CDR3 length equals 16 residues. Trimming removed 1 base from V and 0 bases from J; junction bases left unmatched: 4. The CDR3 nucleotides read TGTGCCAGCAGCCAAGTTGCGGACAGGGTGAACACTGAAGCTTTCTTT. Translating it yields CASSQVADRVNTEAFF.

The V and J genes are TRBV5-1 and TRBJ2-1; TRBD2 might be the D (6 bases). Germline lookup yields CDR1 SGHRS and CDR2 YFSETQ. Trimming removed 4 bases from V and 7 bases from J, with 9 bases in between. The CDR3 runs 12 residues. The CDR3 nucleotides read TGCGCCAGCAGCGCTAGCGTGAATGAGCAGTTCTTC. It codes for CASSASVNEQFF.

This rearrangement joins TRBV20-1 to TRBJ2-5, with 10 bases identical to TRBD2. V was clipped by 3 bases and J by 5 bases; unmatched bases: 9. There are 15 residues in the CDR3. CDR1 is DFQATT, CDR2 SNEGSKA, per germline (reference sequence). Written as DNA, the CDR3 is TGCAGTGCTAGTAAGGTAGCGGGGGGACCCGAGACCCAGTACTTC. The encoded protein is CSASKVAGGPETQYF.

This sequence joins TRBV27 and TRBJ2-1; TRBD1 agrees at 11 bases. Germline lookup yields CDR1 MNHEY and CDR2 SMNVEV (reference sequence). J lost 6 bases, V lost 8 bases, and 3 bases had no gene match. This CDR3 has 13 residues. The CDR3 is CASGQGAGNEQFF. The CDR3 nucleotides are TGTGCCAGCGGACAGGGGGCGGGCAATGAGCAGTTCTTC.

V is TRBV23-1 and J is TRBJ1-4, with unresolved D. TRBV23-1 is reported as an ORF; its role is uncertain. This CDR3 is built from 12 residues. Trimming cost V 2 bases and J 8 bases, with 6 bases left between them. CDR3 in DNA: TGCGCCAGCAGTCAACGCAGGGAAAAACTGTTTTTT. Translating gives CASSQRREKLFF.

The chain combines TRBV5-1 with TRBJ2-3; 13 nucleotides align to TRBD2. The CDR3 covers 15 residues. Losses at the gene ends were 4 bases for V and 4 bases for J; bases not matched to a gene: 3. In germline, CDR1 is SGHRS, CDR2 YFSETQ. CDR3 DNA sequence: TGCGCCAGCAGCCCACTAGCGGGGGGGCCAGATACGCAGTATTTT. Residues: CASSPLAGGPDTQYF.

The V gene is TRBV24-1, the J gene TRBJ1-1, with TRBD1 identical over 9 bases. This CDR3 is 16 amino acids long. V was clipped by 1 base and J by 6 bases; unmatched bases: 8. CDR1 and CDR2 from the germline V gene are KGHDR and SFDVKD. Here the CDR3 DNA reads TGTGCCACCAGTGATTTTAACTCACAGGGGGCTGCTGAAGCTTTCTTT. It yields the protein CATSDFNSQGAAEAFF.

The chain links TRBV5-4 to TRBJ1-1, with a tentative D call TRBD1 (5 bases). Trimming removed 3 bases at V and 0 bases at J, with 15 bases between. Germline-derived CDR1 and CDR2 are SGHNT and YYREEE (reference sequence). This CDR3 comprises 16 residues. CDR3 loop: CASSSSKDRLNTEAFF. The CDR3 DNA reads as TGTGCCAGCAGCTCGAGCAAAGACAGACTGAACACTGAAGCTTTCTTT. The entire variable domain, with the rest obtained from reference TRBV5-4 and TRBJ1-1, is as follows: ETGVTQSPTHLIKTRGQQVTLRCSSQSGHNTVSWYQQALGQGPQFIFQYYREEENGRGNFPPRFSGLQFPNYSSELNVNALELDDSALYLCASSSSKDRLNTEAFFGQGTRLTVV.

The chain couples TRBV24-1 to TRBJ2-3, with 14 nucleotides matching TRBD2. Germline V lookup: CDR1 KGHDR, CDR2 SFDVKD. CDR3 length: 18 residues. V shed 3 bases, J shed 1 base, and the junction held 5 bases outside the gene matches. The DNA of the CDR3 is TGTGCCACCAGTGATGCCCCGGGACTAGCGGGGGGCACAGATACGCAGTATTTT. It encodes CATSDAPGLAGGTDTQYF.

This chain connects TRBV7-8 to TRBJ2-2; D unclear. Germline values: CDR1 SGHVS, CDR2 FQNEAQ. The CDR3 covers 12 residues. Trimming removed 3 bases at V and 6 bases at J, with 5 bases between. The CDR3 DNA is TGTGCCAGCAGCTTCTTTTCCGGGGAGCTGTTTTTT. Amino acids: CASSFFSGELFF. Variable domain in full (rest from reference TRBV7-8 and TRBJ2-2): GAGVSQSPRYKVAKRGQDVALRCDPISGHVSLFWYQQALGQGPEFLTYFQNEAQLDKSGLPSDRFFAERPEGSVSTLKIQRTQQEDSAVYLCASSFFSGELFFGEGSRLTVL.

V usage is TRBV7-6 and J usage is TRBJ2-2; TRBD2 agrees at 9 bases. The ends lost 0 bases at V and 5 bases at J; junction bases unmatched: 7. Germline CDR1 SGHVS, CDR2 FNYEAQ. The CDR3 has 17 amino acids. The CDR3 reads CASSLAAGGALTGELFF. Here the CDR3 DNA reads TGTGCCAGCAGCTTAGCGGCGGGGGGGGCGCTGACCGGGGAGCTGTTTTTT.

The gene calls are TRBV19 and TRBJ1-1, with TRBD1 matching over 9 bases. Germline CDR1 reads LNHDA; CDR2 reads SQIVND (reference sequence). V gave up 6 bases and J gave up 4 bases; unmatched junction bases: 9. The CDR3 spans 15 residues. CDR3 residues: CASRGTGTGSTEAFF. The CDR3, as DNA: TGTGCCAGTAGGGGAACCGGGACAGGGTCCACTGAAGCTTTCTTT. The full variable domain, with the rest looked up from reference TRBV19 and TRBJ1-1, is DGGITQSPKYLFRKEGQNVTLSCEQNLNHDAMYWYRQDPGQGLRLIYYSQIVNDFQKGDIAEGYSVSREKKESFPLTVTSAQKNPTAFYLCASRGTGTGSTEAFFGQGTRLTVV.

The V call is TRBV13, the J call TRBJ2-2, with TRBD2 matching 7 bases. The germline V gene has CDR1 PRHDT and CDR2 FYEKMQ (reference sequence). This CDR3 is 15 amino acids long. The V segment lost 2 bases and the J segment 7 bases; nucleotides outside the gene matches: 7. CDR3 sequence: CASSLPTAGSGELFF. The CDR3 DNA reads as TGTGCCAGCAGCTTACCGACAGCGGGGAGCGGGGAGCTGTTTTTT. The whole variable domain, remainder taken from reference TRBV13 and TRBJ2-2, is AAGVIQSPRHLIKEKRETATLKCYPIPRHDTVYWYQQGPGQDPQFLISFYEKMQSDKGSIPDRFSAQQFSDYHSELNMSSLELGDSALYFCASSLPTAGSGELFFGEGSRLTVL.